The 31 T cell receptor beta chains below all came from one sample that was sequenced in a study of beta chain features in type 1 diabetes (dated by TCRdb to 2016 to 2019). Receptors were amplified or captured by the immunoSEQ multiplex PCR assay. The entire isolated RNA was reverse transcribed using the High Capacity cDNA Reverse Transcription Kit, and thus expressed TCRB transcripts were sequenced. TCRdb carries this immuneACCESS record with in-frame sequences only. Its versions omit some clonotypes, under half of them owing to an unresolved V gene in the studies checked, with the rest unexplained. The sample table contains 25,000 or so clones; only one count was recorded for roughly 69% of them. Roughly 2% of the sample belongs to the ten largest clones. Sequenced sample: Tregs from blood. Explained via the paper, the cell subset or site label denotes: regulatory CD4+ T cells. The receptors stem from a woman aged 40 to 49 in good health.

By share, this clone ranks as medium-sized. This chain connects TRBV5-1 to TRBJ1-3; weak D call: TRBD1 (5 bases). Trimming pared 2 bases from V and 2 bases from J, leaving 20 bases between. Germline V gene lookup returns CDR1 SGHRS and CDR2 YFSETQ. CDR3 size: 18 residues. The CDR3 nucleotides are TGCGCCAGCAGCTTCCCGGGACGGGGACTAGCCACTGGAAACACCATATATTTT. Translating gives CASSFPGRGLATGNTIYF.

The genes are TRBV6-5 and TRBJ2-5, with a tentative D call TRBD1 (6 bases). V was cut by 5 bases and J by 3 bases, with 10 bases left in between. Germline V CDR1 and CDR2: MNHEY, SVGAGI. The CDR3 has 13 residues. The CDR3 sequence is CASSTGQKETQYF. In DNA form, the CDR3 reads TGTGCCAGCAGTACCGGACAGAAAGAGACCCAGTACTTC.

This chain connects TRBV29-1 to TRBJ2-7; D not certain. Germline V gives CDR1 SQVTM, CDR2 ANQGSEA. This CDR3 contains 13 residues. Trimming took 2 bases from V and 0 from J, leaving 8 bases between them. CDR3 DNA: TGCAGCGTTGAATGGCCGAACTCCTACGAGCAGTACTTC. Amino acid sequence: CSVEWPNSYEQYF.

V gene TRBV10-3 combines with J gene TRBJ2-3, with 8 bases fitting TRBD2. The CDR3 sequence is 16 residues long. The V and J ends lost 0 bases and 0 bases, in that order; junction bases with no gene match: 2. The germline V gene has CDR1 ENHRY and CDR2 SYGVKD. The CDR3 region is CAISESLAGSTDTQYF. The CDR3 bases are TGTGCCATCAGTGAGTCGTTAGCGGGGAGCACAGATACGCAGTATTTT.

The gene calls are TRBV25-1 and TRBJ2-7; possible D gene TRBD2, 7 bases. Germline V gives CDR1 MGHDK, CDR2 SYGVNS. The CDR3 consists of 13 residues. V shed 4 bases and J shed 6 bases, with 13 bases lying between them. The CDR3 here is CASSGGGGGEQYF. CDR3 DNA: TGTGCCAGCAGTGGGGGAGGGGGAGGCGAGCAGTACTTC.

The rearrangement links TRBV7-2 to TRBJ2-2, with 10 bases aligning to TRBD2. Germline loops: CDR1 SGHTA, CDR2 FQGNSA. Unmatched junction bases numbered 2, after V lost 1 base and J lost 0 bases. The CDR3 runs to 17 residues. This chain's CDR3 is CASSLGGLAANTGELFF. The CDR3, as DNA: TGTGCCAGCAGCTTAGGTGGACTAGCGGCGAACACCGGGGAGCTGTTTTTT. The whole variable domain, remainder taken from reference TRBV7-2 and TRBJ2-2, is GAGVSQSPSNKVTEKGKDVELRCDPISGHTALYWYRQSLGQGLEFLIYFQGNSAPDKSGLPSDRFSAERTGGSVSTLTIQRTQQEDSAVYLCASSLGGLAANTGELFFGEGSRLTVL.

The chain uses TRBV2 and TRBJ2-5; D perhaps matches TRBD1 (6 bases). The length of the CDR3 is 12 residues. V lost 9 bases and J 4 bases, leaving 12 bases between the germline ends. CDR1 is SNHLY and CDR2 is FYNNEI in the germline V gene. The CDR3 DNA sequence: TGTGCCAGGGCGGAACAGGGAGAGACCCAGTACTTC. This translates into CARAEQGETQYF.

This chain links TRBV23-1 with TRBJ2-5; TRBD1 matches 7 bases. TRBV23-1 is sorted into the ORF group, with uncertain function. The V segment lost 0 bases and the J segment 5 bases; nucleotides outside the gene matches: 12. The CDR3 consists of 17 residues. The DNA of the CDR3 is TGCGCCAGCAGTCAATCGCAGGGCAGGGGGTGGATGGAGACCCAGTACTTC. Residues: CASSQSQGRGWMETQYF.

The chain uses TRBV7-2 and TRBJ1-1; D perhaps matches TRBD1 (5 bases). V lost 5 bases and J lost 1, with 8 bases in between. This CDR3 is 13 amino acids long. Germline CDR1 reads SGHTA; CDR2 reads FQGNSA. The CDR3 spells CASSPQGNTEAFF. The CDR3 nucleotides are TGTGCCAGCAGCCCCCAGGGGAACACTGAAGCTTTCTTT.

The CDR3 reads CASSVGTGAYTF. The CDR3 region has the DNA TGCGCCAGCAGCGTTGGGACAGGAGCCTACACCTTC. This chain links TRBV5-1 with TRBJ1-2, with 8 bases matching TRBD1. Germline V gene data show CDR1 as SGHRS and CDR2 as YFSETQ. The CDR3 extends over 12 amino acids. Losses at the gene ends were 4 bases for V and 10 bases for J; bases not matched to a gene: 6.

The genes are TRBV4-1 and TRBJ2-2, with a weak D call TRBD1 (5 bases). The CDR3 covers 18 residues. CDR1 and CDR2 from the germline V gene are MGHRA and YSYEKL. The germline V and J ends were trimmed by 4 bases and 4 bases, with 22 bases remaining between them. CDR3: CASSRYLQGSRGTGELFF. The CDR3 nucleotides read TGCGCCAGCAGCCGATACCTCCAAGGTTCTAGGGGCACCGGGGAGCTGTTTTTT.

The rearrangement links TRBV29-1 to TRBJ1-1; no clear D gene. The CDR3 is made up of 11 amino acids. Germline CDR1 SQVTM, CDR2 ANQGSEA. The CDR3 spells CSGGLNTEAFF. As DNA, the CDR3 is TGCAGTGGTGGGCTGAACACTGAAGCTTTCTTT.

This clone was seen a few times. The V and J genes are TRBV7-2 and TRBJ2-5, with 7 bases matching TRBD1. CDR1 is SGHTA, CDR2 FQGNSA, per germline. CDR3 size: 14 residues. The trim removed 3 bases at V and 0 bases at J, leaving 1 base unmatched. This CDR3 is CASSLDRYQETQYF. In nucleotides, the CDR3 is TGTGCCAGCAGCTTGGACAGGTACCAAGAGACCCAGTACTTC.

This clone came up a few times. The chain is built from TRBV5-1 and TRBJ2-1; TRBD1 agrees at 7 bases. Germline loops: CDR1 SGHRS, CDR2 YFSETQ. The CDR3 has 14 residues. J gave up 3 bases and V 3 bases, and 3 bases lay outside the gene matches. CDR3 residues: CASSSGGSYNEQFF. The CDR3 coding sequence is TGCGCCAGCAGCTCAGGGGGTAGCTACAATGAGCAGTTCTTC.

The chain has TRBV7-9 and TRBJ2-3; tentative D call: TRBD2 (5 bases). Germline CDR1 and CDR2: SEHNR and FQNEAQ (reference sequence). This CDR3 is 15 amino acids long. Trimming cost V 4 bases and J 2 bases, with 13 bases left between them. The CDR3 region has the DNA TGTGCCAGCAGCTCTAGCCCCGGGTACACAGATACGCAGTATTTT. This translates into CASSSSPGYTDTQYF.

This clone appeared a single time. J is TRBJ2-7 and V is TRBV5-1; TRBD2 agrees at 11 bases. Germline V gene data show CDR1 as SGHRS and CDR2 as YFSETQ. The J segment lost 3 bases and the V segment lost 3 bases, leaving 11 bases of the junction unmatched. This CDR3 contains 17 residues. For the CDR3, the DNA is TGCGCCAGCAGCTCCTTGTCGACTAGCGGGGCGCACTACGAGCAGTACTTC. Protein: CASSSLSTSGAHYEQYF.

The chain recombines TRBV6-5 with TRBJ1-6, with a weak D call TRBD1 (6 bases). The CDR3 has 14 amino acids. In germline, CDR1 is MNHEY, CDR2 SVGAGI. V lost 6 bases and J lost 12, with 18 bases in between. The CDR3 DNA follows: TGTGCCAGCAGCCCTGGACCGGGGGGCGTACCCCTCCACTTT. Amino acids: CASSPGPGGVPLHF.

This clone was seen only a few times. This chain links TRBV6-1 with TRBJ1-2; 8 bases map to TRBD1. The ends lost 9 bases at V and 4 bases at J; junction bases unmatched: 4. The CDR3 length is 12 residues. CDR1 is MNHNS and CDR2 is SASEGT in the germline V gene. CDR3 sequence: CASQGAIYGYTF. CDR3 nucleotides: TGTGCCAGTCAGGGGGCGATCTATGGCTACACCTTC.

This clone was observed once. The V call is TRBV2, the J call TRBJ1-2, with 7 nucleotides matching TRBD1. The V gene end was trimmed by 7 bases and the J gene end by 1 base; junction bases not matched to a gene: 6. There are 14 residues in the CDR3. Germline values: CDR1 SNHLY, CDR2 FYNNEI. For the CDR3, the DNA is TGTGCCAGCACAGGGGGAGCAATTAACTATGGCTACACCTTC. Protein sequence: CASTGGAINYGYTF.

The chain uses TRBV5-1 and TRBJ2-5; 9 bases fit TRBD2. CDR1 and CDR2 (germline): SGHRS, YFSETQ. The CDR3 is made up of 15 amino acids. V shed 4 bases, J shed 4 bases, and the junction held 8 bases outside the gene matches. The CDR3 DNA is TGCGCCAGCAGCCCAAGCCGGCGGGGGGGAGAGACCCAGTACTTC. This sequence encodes CASSPSRRGGETQYF.

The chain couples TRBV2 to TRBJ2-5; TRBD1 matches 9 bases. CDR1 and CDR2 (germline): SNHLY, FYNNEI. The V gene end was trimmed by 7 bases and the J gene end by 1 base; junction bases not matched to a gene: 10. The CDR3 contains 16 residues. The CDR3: CASKGQGFAPQETQYF. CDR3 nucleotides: TGTGCCAGCAAGGGACAGGGATTTGCACCCCAAGAGACCCAGTACTTC.

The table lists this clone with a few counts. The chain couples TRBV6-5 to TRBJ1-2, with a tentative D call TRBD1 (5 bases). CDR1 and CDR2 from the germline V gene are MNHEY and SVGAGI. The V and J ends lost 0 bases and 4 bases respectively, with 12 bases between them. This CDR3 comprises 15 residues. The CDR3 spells CASSYSSSQGYGYTF. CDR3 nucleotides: TGTGCCAGCAGTTACTCGAGTAGTCAGGGCTATGGCTACACCTTC.

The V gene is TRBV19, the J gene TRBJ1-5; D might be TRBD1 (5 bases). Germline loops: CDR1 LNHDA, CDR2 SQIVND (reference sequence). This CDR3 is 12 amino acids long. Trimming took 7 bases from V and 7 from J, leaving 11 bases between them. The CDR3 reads CASKAGRQPQHF. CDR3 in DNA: TGTGCCAGTAAGGCAGGGCGACAGCCCCAGCATTTT.

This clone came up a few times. CDR3 DNA: TGTGCCAGCAGTGGCGGTAGCGGGGGGCCTCTATCCTACAATGAGCAGTTCTTC. Protein sequence: CASSGGSGGPLSYNEQFF. The chain joins TRBV2 to TRBJ2-1; TRBD2 matches at 10 bases. CDR1 SNHLY and CDR2 FYNNEI come from the germline V gene. The CDR3 loop spans 18 amino acids. J gave up 1 base and V 4 bases, and 10 bases lay outside the gene matches.

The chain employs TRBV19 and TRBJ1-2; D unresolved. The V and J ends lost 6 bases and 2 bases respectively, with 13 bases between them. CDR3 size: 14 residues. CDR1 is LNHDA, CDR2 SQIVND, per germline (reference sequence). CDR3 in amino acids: CASRMAAVNYGYTF. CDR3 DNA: TGTGCCAGTAGGATGGCGGCAGTGAACTATGGCTACACCTTC.

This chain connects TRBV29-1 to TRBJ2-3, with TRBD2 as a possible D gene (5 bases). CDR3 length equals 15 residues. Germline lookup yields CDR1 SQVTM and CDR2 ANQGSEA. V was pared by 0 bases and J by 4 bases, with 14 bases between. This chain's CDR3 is CSVEDPRRAADTQYF. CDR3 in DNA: TGCAGCGTTGAAGATCCGAGGCGGGCGGCAGATACGCAGTATTTT.

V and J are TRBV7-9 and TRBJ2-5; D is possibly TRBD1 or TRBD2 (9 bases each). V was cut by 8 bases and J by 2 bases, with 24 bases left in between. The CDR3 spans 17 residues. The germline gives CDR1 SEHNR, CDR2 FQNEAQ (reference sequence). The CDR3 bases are TGTGCCAGCGTGGGACAGGGAACTAGCGGGTTTCAAGAGACCCAGTACTTC. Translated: CASVGQGTSGFQETQYF. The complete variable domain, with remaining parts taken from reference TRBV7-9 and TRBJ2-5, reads DTGVSQNPRHKITKRGQNVTFRCDPISEHNRLYWYRQTLGQGPEFLTYFQNEAQLEKSRLLSDRFSAERPKGSFSTLEIQRTEQGDSAMYLCASVGQGTSGFQETQYFGPGTRLLVL.

As DNA, the CDR3 is TGTGCCATCAGCGGACTAGCATCCTACGAGCAGTACTTC. Protein: CAISGLASYEQYF. V and J are TRBV10-3 and TRBJ2-7; 8 nucleotides align to TRBD2. Germline V gene data show CDR1 as ENHRY and CDR2 as SYGVKD. The CDR3 contains 13 residues. Losses at the gene ends were 6 bases for V and 1 base for J; bases not matched to a gene: 2.

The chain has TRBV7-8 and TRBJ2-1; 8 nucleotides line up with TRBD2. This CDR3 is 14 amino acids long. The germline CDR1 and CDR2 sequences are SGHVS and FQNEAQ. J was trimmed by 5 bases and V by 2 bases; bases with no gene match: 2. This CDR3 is CASSLLAGHNEQFF. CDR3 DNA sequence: TGTGCCAGCAGCTTATTAGCGGGGCACAATGAGCAGTTCTTC.

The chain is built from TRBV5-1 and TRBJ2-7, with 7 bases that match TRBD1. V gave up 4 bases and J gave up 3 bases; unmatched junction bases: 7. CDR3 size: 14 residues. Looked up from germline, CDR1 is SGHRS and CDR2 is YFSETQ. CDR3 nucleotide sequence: TGCGCCAGCAGCAGTGGACAGGTGGGCTACGAGCAGTACTTC. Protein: CASSSGQVGYEQYF.

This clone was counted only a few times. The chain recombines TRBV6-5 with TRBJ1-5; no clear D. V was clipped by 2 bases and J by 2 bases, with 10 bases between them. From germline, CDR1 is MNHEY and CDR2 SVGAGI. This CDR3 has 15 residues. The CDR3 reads CASSYQWGGNQPQHF. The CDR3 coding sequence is TGTGCCAGCAGTTACCAATGGGGAGGCAATCAGCCCCAGCATTTT.